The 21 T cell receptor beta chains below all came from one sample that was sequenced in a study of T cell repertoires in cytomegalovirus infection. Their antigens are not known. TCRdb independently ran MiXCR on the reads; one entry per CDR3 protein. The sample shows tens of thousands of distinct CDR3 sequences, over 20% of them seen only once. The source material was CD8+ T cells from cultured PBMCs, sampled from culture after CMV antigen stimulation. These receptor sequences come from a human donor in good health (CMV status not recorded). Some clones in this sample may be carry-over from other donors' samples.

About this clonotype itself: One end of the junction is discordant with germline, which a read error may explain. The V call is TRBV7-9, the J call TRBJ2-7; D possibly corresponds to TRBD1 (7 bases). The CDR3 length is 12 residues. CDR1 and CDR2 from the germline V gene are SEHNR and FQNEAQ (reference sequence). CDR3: CASSLAGGTETF. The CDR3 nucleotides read TGTGCCAGCAGCTTAGCTGGGGGGACAGAAACCTTC.

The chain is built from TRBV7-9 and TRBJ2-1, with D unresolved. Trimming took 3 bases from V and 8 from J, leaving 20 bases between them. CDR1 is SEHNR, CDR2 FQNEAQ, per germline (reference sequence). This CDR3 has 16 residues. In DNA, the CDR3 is TGTGCCAGCAGCTTGTTCTTTGCAGGATTGATGGATGAGCAGTTCTTC. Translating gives CASSLFFAGLMDEQFF.

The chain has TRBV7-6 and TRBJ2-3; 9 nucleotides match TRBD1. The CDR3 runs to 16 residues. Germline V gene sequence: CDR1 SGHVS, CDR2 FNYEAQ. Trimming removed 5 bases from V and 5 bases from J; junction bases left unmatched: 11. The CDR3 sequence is CASSLRGTGMRDTQYF. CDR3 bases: TGTGCCAGCAGCCTCAGAGGGACAGGGATGAGAGATACGCAGTATTTT.

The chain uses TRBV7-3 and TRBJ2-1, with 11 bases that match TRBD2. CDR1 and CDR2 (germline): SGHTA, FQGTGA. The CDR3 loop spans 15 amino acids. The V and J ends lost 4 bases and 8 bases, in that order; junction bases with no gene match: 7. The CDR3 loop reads CASSSGLAVAHEQFF. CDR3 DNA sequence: TGTGCCAGCAGCTCGGGACTAGCGGTTGCCCATGAGCAGTTCTTC.

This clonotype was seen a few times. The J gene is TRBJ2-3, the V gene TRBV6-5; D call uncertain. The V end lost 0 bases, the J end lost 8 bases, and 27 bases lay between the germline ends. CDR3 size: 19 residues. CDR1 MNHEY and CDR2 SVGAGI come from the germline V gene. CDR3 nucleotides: TGTGCCAGCAGTTACTCCATCATCGTCGGACCGCTAGATTTGAGTACGCAGTATTTT. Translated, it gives CASSYSIIVGPLDLSTQYF.

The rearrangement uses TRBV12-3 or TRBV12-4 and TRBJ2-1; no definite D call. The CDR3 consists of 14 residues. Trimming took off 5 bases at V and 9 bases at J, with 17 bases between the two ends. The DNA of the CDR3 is TGTGCCAGCAGTATGACCGAGAAGGGCGGTGAGCAGTTCTTC. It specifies CASSMTEKGGEQFF.

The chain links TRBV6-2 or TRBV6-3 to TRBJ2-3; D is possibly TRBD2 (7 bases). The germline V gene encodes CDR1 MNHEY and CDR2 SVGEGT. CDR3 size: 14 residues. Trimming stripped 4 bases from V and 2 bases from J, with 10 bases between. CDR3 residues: CASSFGGATDTQYF. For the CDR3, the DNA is TGTGCCAGCAGTTTTGGGGGGGCCACAGATACGCAGTATTTT.

CDR3 sequence: CASKDLAYEQYF. CDR3 nucleotides: TGTGCCAGCAAAGACTTAGCCTACGAGCAGTACTTC. The V call is TRBV11-2, the J call TRBJ2-7; D remains ambiguous. Germline V gene data show CDR1 as SGHAT and CDR2 as FQNNGV. V lost 7 bases to trimming and J lost 2 bases, with 9 bases between them. The CDR3 runs 12 residues.

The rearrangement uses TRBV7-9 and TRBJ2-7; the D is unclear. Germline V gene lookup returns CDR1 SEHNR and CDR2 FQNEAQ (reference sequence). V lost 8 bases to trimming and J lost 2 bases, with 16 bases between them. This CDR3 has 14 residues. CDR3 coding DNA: TGTGCCAGCGGACCATGGGGATTCCCCTACGAGCAGTACTTC. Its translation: CASGPWGFPYEQYF.

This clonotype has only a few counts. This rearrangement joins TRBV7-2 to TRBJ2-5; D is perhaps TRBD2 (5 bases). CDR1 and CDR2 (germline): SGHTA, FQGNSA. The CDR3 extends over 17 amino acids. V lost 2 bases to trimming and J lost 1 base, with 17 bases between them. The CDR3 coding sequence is TGTGCCAGCAGCTTATGGTTCAGGACTCGGAGCCAAGAGACCCAGTACTTC. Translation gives CASSLWFRTRSQETQYF.

CDR3 DNA sequence: TGTGCCAGCAGTTTACAGAGAAAGAATCAGCCCCAGCATTTT. Its protein is CASSLQRKNQPQHF. The chain recombines TRBV12-3 or TRBV12-4 with TRBJ1-5; unclear D gene. Trimming stripped 2 bases from V and 4 bases from J, with 9 bases between. The CDR3 covers 14 residues.

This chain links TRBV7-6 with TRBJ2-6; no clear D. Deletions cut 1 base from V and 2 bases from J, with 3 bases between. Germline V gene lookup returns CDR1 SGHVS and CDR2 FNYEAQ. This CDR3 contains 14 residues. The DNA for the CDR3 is TGTGCCAGCAGCTTAGGTACTGGGGCCAACGTCCTGACTTTC. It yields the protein CASSLGTGANVLTF.

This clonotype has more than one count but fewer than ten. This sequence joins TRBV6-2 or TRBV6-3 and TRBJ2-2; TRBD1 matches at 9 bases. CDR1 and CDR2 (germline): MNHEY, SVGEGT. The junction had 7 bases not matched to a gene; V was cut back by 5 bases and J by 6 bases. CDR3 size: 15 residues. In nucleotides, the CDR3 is TGTGCCAGCAGTCGGGACAGGGTGAGCGCCGGGGAGCTGTTTTTT. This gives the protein CASSRDRVSAGELFF.

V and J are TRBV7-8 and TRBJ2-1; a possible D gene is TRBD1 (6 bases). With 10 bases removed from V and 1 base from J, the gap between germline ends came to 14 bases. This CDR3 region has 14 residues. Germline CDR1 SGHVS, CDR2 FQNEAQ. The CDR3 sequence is CATFRDTSYNEQFF. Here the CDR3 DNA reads TGTGCCACCTTCCGGGACACTTCCTACAATGAGCAGTTCTTC.

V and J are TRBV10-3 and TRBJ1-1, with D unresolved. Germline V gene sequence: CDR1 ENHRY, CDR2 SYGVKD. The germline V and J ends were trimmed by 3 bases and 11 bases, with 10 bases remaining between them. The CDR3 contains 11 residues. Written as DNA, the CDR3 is TGTGCCATCAGTGATGGAGGGAGGGCTTTCTTT. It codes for CAISDGGRAFF.

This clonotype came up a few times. In DNA form, the CDR3 reads TGTGCCAGTAGGTCCGGGTCGCAGCCCCAGCATTTT. It specifies CASRSGSQPQHF. The J gene is TRBJ1-5, the V gene TRBV19, with no clear D. From germline, CDR1 is LNHDA and CDR2 SQIVND (reference sequence). This CDR3 has 12 amino acids. V gave up 6 bases and J gave up 7 bases, with 10 bases separating them.

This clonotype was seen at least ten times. This chain's CDR3 is CASSQGLLYNEQFF. The CDR3 nucleotides read TGCGCCAGCAGCCAAGGGTTGCTCTACAATGAGCAGTTCTTC. The V gene is TRBV4-3, the J gene TRBJ2-1; the D is unclear. Trimming pared 1 base from V and 3 bases from J, leaving 7 bases between. Germline V CDR1 and CDR2: LGHNA, YSLEER. CDR3 length: 14 residues.

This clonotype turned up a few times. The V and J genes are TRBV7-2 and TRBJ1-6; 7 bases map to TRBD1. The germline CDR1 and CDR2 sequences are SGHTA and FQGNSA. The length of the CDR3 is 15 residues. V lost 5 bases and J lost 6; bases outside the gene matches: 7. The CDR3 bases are TGTGCCAGCAGCCCTTCTGCAGGGGGTAATTCACCCCTCCACTTT. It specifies CASSPSAGGNSPLHF.

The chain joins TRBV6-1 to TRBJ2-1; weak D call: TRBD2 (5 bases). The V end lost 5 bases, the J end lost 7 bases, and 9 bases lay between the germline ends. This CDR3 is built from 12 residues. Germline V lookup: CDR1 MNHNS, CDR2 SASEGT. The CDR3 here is CASSTTTNEQFF. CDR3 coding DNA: TGTGCCAGCAGTACGACTACTAATGAGCAGTTCTTC.

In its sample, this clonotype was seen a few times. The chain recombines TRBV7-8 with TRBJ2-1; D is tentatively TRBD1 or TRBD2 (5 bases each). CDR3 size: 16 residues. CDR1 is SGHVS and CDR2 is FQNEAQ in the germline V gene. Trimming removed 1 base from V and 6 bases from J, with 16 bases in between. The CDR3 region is CASSLVRDPSLNEQFF. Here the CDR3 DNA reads TGTGCCAGCAGCTTAGTCCGGGACCCCAGTCTCAATGAGCAGTTCTTC.

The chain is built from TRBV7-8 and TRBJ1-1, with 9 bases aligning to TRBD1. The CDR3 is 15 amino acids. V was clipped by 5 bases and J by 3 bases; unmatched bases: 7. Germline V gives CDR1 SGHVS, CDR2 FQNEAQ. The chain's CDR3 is CASSIPGQGYTEAFF. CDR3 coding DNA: TGTGCCAGCAGCATTCCGGGACAGGGCTACACTGAAGCTTTCTTT. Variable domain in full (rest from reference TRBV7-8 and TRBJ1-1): GAGVSQSPRYKVAKRGQDVALRCDPISGHVSLFWYQQALGQGPEFLTYFQNEAQLDKSGLPSDRFFAERPEGSVSTLKIQRTQQEDSAVYLCASSIPGQGYTEAFFGQGTRLTVV.